The following is a T cell receptor (beta chain) sequence with its context. Its antigen is not yet known. Base qualities are missing; no much larger clone stands one base away. These data come from a study of blood T cell repertoires in COVID-19 (dated by TCRdb to 2018 to 2021). For the study in its entirety: The collaborator samples originated in the United States, Italy and Spain and spanned the acute and convalescent phases of COVID-19. The samples were drawn from two sources: the first 160 participants of the ongoing ImmuneRACE study, and 1,200 or so subjects contributed by 6 global collaborators. A de-identified subject ID, COVID-19 status, age in years and sex were almost always included in the sample metadata. The material from the prospective study consisted of cDNA or gDNA derived from T cells, B-cell-depleted T cells, or PBMCs. Where available, HLA class I and class II types were obtained from metadata supplied by the sample provider rather than from assay-based typing. The repertoires were released in a freely available public database intended as a resource for research on the immune response to SARS-CoV-2. Deeply sampled blood TCRbeta repertoires from subjects exposed to, actively infected with, or recovered from COVID-19 were included in the dataset.

The immunoSEQ Assay, a bias-controlled multiplex PCR, was used to amplify TCRbeta CDR3 regions from genomic DNA. As for the original processing: The number of nucleated cells in each sample was estimated by amplification of reference gene primers within the assay. Sequence reads were collapsed and filtered to measure the absolute abundance of every unique TCRbeta CDR3 rearrangement. For each sample, productive Simpson clonality was calculated as the square root of Simpson's diversity index across productive rearrangements. In TCRdb, the immuneACCESS table is reduced to in-frame sequences with V and J assigned. These tables do not hold every clone; where another copy was compared, an unresolved V gene accounts for under half, and the others remain unexplained. V, J and clone size are taken as reported in that table, and D and trimming were inferred from the DNA itself. Across this sample there are around 140,000 clones, with about four fifths seen only once. The ten largest clones represent approximately 18% of the sample.

Whole blood was collected in K2EDTA tubes by collaborating institutions according to the institutions' own protocols. For TCRbeta analysis, collaborator samples were shipped as frozen whole blood, as isolated PBMCs, or as DNA extracted from either sample type. Paper-wide results and their limitations: The quantity of clinical and demographic metadata differed by source and by participant and was supplied without curation.

Reading the germline V gene gives CDR1 SNHLY and CDR2 FYNNEI. Its CDR3 holds 16 amino acids, cysteine through phenylalanine. The sequence is cut down to CDR3 DNA, 48 bases in frame from base 1. Here V drops 7 bases and J drops 2 bases, and the junction holds 5 bases not matched to any gene. Sequencing was performed on peripheral blood. This clonotype was sampled from a woman of 80 years or more with acute or convalescent COVID-19. The V gene is TRBV2 and the J gene is TRBJ2-1; the junction holds 13 bases that match TRBD2. DNA sequence: TGTGCCAGCACCAGACTAGCGGGGGGACCCTACAATGAGCAGTTCTTC. Its coded protein is CASTRLAGGPYNEQFF.